The rows below give T cell receptor beta chains drawn from one sample of a study of cytomegalovirus exposure and HLA in healthy donors. The method was immunoSEQ multiplex PCR; TCRdb's version includes in-frame clones alone and lacks a portion of them. This repertoire shows 100,000 to 150,000 clones, 60% to 85% found once; its top ten account for roughly 3.1%. The source material was PBMCs. The receptor source for this set is a man aged 25 to 45 in good health and CMV-seronegative. Each CDR3 is given with its conserved first and last residue. D genes are given only for firm matches. The listing skips clone size in some rows; elsewhere it reads once, few, many or a size class.

clone_size: .; v_call: TRBV29-1; j_call: TRBJ1-4; d_call: .; cdr3_aa: CSVEVGGDEKLFF; cdr3_nt: TGCAGCGTTGAAGTAGGAGGGGATGAAAAACTGTTTTTT
clone_size: .; v_call: TRBV30; j_call: TRBJ2-3; d_call: .; cdr3_aa: CAWSVIRARNTQYF; cdr3_nt: TGTGCCTGGAGTGTAATCAGGGCCAGGAATACGCAGTATTTT
clone_size: .; v_call: TRBV7-2; j_call: TRBJ1-5; d_call: .; cdr3_aa: CASSSGLRGTNNQPQHF; cdr3_nt: TGTGCCAGCAGCTCAGGTCTTAGGGGGACGAACAATCAGCCCCAGCATTTT
clone_size: .; v_call: TRBV9; j_call: TRBJ1-1; d_call: TRBD1; cdr3_aa: CASSFGTGEIEAFF; cdr3_nt: TGTGCCAGCAGCTTCGGGACAGGGGAGATTGAAGCTTTCTTT
clone_size: .; v_call: TRBV29-1; j_call: TRBJ1-2; d_call: TRBD1; cdr3_aa: CSEMTGDGYTF; cdr3_nt: TGCAGCGAAATGACAGGGGATGGCTACACCTTC
clone_size: .; v_call: TRBV5-1; j_call: TRBJ2-7; d_call: TRBD1; cdr3_aa: CASSLWVRGQFSYEQYF; cdr3_nt: TGCGCCAGCAGCTTGTGGGTCAGGGGGCAATTTTCCTACGAGCAGTACTTC
clone_size: .; v_call: TRBV28; j_call: TRBJ2-7; d_call: TRBD2; cdr3_aa: CASSLRTSGSASYEQYF; cdr3_nt: TGTGCCAGCAGTCTGAGGACTAGCGGGTCGGCCTCCTACGAGCAGTACTTC
clone_size: .; v_call: TRBV7-3; j_call: TRBJ1-5; d_call: TRBD1; cdr3_aa: CASSFGTGENQPQHF; cdr3_nt: TGTGCCAGCAGCTTCGGGACAGGGGAAAATCAGCCCCAGCATTTT
clone_size: .; v_call: TRBV11-2; j_call: TRBJ1-1; d_call: TRBD1; cdr3_aa: CASSRDRNTEAFF; cdr3_nt: TGTGCCAGCAGCCGGGACAGGAACACTGAAGCTTTCTTT
clone_size: .; v_call: TRBV28; j_call: TRBJ2-5; d_call: TRBD2; cdr3_aa: CASTAGREGGETQYF; cdr3_nt: TGTGCCAGCACCGCAGGGCGGGAGGGGGGGGAGACCCAGTACTTC
clone_size: .; v_call: TRBV5-1; j_call: TRBJ1-4; d_call: TRBD1; cdr3_aa: CASSPGQAVDNEKLFF; cdr3_nt: TGCGCCAGCAGCCCAGGACAGGCCGTTGACAATGAAAAACTGTTTTTT
clone_size: .; v_call: TRBV28; j_call: TRBJ2-3; d_call: TRBD1; cdr3_aa: CASSSSDRGLRLRAQYF; cdr3_nt: TGTGCCAGCAGTTCCTCTGACAGGGGGCTGAGGCTGCGGGCGCAGTATTTT
clone_size: .; v_call: TRBV30; j_call: TRBJ1-4; d_call: .; cdr3_aa: CAWSEGNEKLFF; cdr3_nt: TGTGCCTGGAGCGAGGGTAACGAAAAACTGTTTTTT
clone_size: .; v_call: TRBV28; j_call: TRBJ2-5; d_call: .; cdr3_aa: CASSSSGLEETQYF; cdr3_nt: TGTGCCAGCAGCTCGTCAGGGCTGGAGGAGACCCAGTACTTC
clone_size: .; v_call: TRBV5-6; j_call: TRBJ1-1; d_call: .; cdr3_aa: CASSLGGGPEAFF; cdr3_nt: TGTGCCAGCAGCTTGGGCGGGGGCCCTGAAGCTTTCTTT
clone_size: .; v_call: TRBV19; j_call: TRBJ1-3; d_call: .; cdr3_aa: CASSTGGALSGNTIYF; cdr3_nt: TGTGCCAGTAGTACTGGAGGGGCCCTCTCTGGAAACACCATATATTTT
clone_size: .; v_call: TRBV10-3; j_call: TRBJ1-5; d_call: .; cdr3_aa: CAISSGESGNQPQHF; cdr3_nt: TGTGCCATCTCATCGGGGGAATCGGGCAATCAGCCCCAGCATTTT
clone_size: .; v_call: TRBV29-1; j_call: TRBJ1-2; d_call: TRBD1; cdr3_aa: CSVEGAGGQGADYGYTF; cdr3_nt: TGCAGCGTTGAAGGGGCAGGAGGACAGGGGGCTGACTATGGCTACACCTTC
clone_size: .; v_call: TRBV19; j_call: TRBJ1-4; d_call: TRBD1; cdr3_aa: CASMDPGQGLPNEKLFF; cdr3_nt: TGTGCCAGTATGGACCCGGGACAGGGGTTACCTAATGAAAAACTGTTTTTT
clone_size: .; v_call: TRBV27; j_call: TRBJ2-7; d_call: .; cdr3_aa: CASSLQGNYEQYF; cdr3_nt: TGTGCCAGCAGTTTACAGGGGAACTACGAGCAGTACTTC
clone_size: .; v_call: TRBV6-5; j_call: TRBJ1-2; d_call: .; cdr3_aa: CASSYSQTPSYGYTF; cdr3_nt: TGTGCCAGCAGTTACTCGCAGACTCCGAGCTATGGCTACACCTTC
clone_size: once; v_call: TRBV7-8; j_call: TRBJ1-5; d_call: .; cdr3_aa: CASTLGGYSNQPQHF; cdr3_nt: TGTGCCAGCACCCTGGGGGGTTATAGCAATCAGCCCCAGCATTTT
clone_size: .; v_call: TRBV6-5; j_call: TRBJ2-7; d_call: TRBD1; cdr3_aa: CASSEDRDLYEQYF; cdr3_nt: TGTGCCAGCAGCGAGGACAGGGACCTCTACGAGCAGTACTTC